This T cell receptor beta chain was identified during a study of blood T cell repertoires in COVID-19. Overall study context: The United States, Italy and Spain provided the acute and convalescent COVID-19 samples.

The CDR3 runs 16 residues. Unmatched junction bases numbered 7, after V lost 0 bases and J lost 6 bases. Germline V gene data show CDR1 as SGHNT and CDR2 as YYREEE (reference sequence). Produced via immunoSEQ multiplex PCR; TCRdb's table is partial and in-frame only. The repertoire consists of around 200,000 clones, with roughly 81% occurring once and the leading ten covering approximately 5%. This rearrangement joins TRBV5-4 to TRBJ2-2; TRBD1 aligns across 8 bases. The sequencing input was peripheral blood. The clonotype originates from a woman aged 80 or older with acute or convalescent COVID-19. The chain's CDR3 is CASSLEQGARAGELFF. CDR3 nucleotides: TGTGCCAGCAGCTTGGAGCAGGGGGCGCGAGCCGGGGAGCTGTTTTTT.